Listed here are 5 T cell receptor beta chains from one sample, sequenced in a study of OX40 agonist ivuxolimab in advanced cancers. The data were produced by immunoSEQ multiplex PCR, yet TCRdb's version contains in-frame clones alone and is incomplete. The sample carries 100,000 or so clones, around 86% recorded once. The sequences come from CD4+ or CD8+ T cells sorted from blood, collected in a trial of the OX40 agonist ivuxolimab. The receptors here all came from an adult with an advanced solid tumor such as melanoma, head and neck, liver or kidney cancer.

The chain has TRBV11-2 and TRBJ2-7, with 12 bases matching TRBD1. Germline V CDR1 and CDR2: SGHAT, FQNNGV. The CDR3 extends over 14 amino acids. The trim removed 5 bases at V and 5 bases at J, leaving 4 bases unmatched. DNA for the CDR3: TGTGCCAGCAGCCGGGACAGGGGGCCCCACGAGCAGTACTTC. The encoded protein is CASSRDRGPHEQYF. Together with reference TRBV11-2 and TRBJ2-7, the CDR3 gives the full variable domain: EAGVAQSPRYKIIEKRQSVAFWCNPISGHATLYWYQQILGQGPKLLIQFQNNGVVDDSQLPKDRFSAERLKGVDSTLKIQPAKLEDSAVYLCASSRDRGPHEQYFGPGTRLTVT.

This chain connects TRBV2 to TRBJ1-4, with a possible D match to TRBD1 (5 bases). V lost 9 bases, J lost 6 bases, and 17 bases lay in between. Per germline, CDR1 SNHLY and CDR2 FYNNEI. The CDR3 consists of 14 residues. The CDR3 bases are TGTGCCAGGGGGGGGGTTCCTCCGGATGAAAAACTGTTTTTT. It codes for CARGGVPPDEKLFF.

The chain has TRBV5-1 and TRBJ2-1; D unresolved. The length of the CDR3 is 15 residues. V shed 0 bases and J shed 6 bases, with 13 bases lying between them. Germline V gene data show CDR1 as SGHRS and CDR2 as YFSETQ. The CDR3 coding sequence is TGCGCCAGCAGCTTGGTTGGGGAACGGATCAATGAGCAGTTCTTC. This translates into CASSLVGERINEQFF.

The chain employs TRBV28 and TRBJ2-1, with D possibly matching TRBD2 (6 bases). Trimming shortened V by 3 bases and J by 3 bases, and 9 bases separated the two germline ends. This CDR3 spans 14 amino acids. Germline assignment: CDR1 MDHEN and CDR2 SYDVKM. CDR3 coding DNA: TGTGCCAGCAGTTTGTCCGGGAGCTACAATGAGCAGTTCTTC. Its protein is CASSLSGSYNEQFF.

The chain links TRBV5-1 to TRBJ1-2; TRBD1 aligns across 8 bases. Germline lookup yields CDR1 SGHRS and CDR2 YFSETQ. The ends lost 3 bases at V and 11 bases at J; junction bases unmatched: 12. The length of the CDR3 is 14 residues. Here the CDR3 reads CASSYDRGKGIYTF. CDR3 in DNA: TGCGCCAGCAGCTATGACAGGGGTAAGGGTATTTACACCTTC.